This is a list of T cell receptor beta chains from one sample in a study of blood T cells in healthy people across ages. TCRdb re-analysed the 5' RACE reads in MiXCR, keeping a single row per CDR3 protein. The table includes 780,000 or so distinct CDR3 sequences, approximately 53% detected once. The sequencing sample was made of blood. Receptors originate from an elderly man in good health. The CDR3 runs from the conserved cysteine through the conserved F or W. D genes are given only for firm matches. Some rows have no size entry. The others give once, few or many, or a class for an expanded clone.

v_call: TRBV12-3/TRBV12-4
j_call: TRBJ2-2
d_call: -
clone_size: -
cdr3_aa: CASRKGVDTGELFF
cdr3_nt: TGTGCCAGCAGGAAGGGGGTAGACACCGGGGAGCTGTTTTTT

v_call: TRBV20-1
j_call: TRBJ2-2
d_call: -
clone_size: few
cdr3_aa: CSARDPRGAGELFF
cdr3_nt: TGCAGTGCTAGAGATCCCAGGGGTGCCGGGGAGCTGTTTTTT

v_call: TRBV5-1
j_call: TRBJ2-7
d_call: TRBD2
clone_size: -
cdr3_aa: CASRPGTTTWQYF
cdr3_nt: TGCGCCAGCAGACCCGGGACTACTACATGGCAGTACTTC

v_call: TRBV27
j_call: TRBJ2-7
d_call: TRBD2
clone_size: -
cdr3_aa: CASSPREGSSYEQYF
cdr3_nt: TGTGCCAGCAGCCCTAGGGAGGGCAGCTCCTACGAGCAGTACTTC

v_call: TRBV5-1
j_call: TRBJ2-7
d_call: -
clone_size: -
cdr3_aa: CASALGNYEQYF
cdr3_nt: TGCGCCAGCGCCCTCGGGAATTACGAGCAGTACTTC

v_call: TRBV4-3
j_call: TRBJ2-1
d_call: -
clone_size: -
cdr3_aa: CASSQTEYNEQFF
cdr3_nt: TGCGCCAGCAGCCAGACTGAATACAATGAGCAGTTCTTC

v_call: TRBV14
j_call: TRBJ2-4
d_call: -
clone_size: -
cdr3_aa: CASSQKAGVLRQALNIQYF
cdr3_nt: TGTGCCAGCAGCCAAAAGGCTGGGGTTCTAAGGCAGGCCCTGAACATTCAGTACTTC

v_call: TRBV20-1
j_call: TRBJ2-1
d_call: -
clone_size: few
cdr3_aa: CSARLRPDEQFF
cdr3_nt: TGCAGTGCTAGGTTACGCCCCGATGAGCAGTTCTTC

v_call: TRBV21-1
j_call: TRBJ2-3
d_call: -
clone_size: -
cdr3_aa: CASSTRDRVQDTQYF
cdr3_nt: TGTGCCAGCAGCACCCGGGACAGGGTTCAAGATACGCAGTATTTT

v_call: TRBV3-1
j_call: TRBJ1-4
d_call: -
clone_size: -
cdr3_aa: CASSQEATYLTRRELFF
cdr3_nt: TGTGCCAGCAGCCAAGAAGCCACCTATCTTACCAGGAGGGAACTGTTTTTT

v_call: TRBV4-1
j_call: TRBJ2-7
d_call: TRBD2
clone_size: -
cdr3_aa: CASGLAEGYEQYF
cdr3_nt: TGCGCCAGCGGACTAGCGGAAGGCTACGAGCAGTACTTC

v_call: TRBV7-2
j_call: TRBJ2-1
d_call: -
clone_size: -
cdr3_aa: CASSFLVSYNEQFF
cdr3_nt: TGTGCCAGCAGCTTTCTAGTCTCCTACAATGAGCAGTTCTTC

v_call: TRBV6-5
j_call: TRBJ2-1
d_call: TRBD2
clone_size: few
cdr3_aa: CASSYSGDGRNEQFF
cdr3_nt: TGTGCCAGCAGTTACTCAGGGGACGGGAGGAATGAGCAGTTCTTC

v_call: TRBV7-2
j_call: TRBJ2-1
d_call: TRBD2
clone_size: -
cdr3_aa: CASSSSSGIYNEQFF
cdr3_nt: TGTGCCAGCAGCTCCTCTAGCGGAATCTACAATGAGCAGTTCTTC

v_call: TRBV20-1
j_call: TRBJ1-5
d_call: -
clone_size: few
cdr3_aa: CSARPDHSNQPQHF
cdr3_nt: TGCAGTGCCAGACCGGATCATAGCAATCAGCCCCAGCATTTT

v_call: TRBV9
j_call: TRBJ1-2
d_call: -
clone_size: -
cdr3_aa: CASSVVKGGYTF
cdr3_nt: TGTGCCAGCAGCGTAGTAAAAGGTGGCTACACCTTC

v_call: TRBV12-3/TRBV12-4
j_call: TRBJ1-1
d_call: -
clone_size: few
cdr3_aa: CASTLGQPNTEAFF
cdr3_nt: TGTGCCAGCACTTTAGGACAGCCTAACACTGAAGCTTTCTTT

v_call: TRBV20-1
j_call: TRBJ2-1
d_call: -
clone_size: -
cdr3_aa: CSARVVENYNEQFF
cdr3_nt: TGCAGTGCTAGAGTAGTGGAGAACTACAATGAGCAGTTCTTC

v_call: TRBV29-1
j_call: TRBJ1-1
d_call: -
clone_size: -
cdr3_aa: CSVVDTTEAFF
cdr3_nt: TGCAGCGTTGTGGACACCACTGAAGCTTTCTTT

v_call: TRBV7-2
j_call: TRBJ1-1
d_call: TRBD1
clone_size: few
cdr3_aa: CASSSRTGGYTEAFF
cdr3_nt: TGTGCCAGCAGCTCGAGGACAGGGGGCTACACTGAAGCTTTCTTT

v_call: TRBV7-2
j_call: TRBJ1-2
d_call: TRBD1
clone_size: -
cdr3_aa: CASSLGGRRGLNYGYTF
cdr3_nt: TGTGCCAGCAGCTTAGGGGGCCGCAGGGGGCTTAACTATGGCTACACCTTC

v_call: TRBV6-2/TRBV6-3
j_call: TRBJ2-3
d_call: -
clone_size: few
cdr3_aa: CASSTLGSTDTQYF
cdr3_nt: TGTGCCAGCTCGACCTTGGGGAGCACAGATACGCAGTATTTT

v_call: TRBV6-6
j_call: TRBJ2-7
d_call: -
clone_size: -
cdr3_aa: CASSYSPMAGINPEQYF
cdr3_nt: TGTGCCAGCAGTTACTCCCCGATGGCAGGGATAAATCCCGAGCAGTACTTC

v_call: TRBV10-3
j_call: TRBJ2-6
d_call: -
clone_size: -
cdr3_aa: CAISAEASGANVLTF
cdr3_nt: TGTGCCATCAGTGCCGAAGCCTCTGGGGCCAACGTCCTGACTTTC

v_call: TRBV29-1
j_call: TRBJ2-3
d_call: TRBD2
clone_size: -
cdr3_aa: CSVEDWTSGRDTQYF
cdr3_nt: TGCAGCGTTGAAGATTGGACTAGCGGCAGAGATACGCAGTATTTT

v_call: TRBV7-3
j_call: TRBJ2-3
d_call: TRBD1
clone_size: few
cdr3_aa: CASSLTGTGPTDTQYF
cdr3_nt: TGTGCCAGCAGCTTAACGGGGACAGGGCCCACAGATACGCAGTATTTT

v_call: TRBV29-1
j_call: TRBJ2-3
d_call: -
clone_size: few
cdr3_aa: CSVENRVAEHTDTQYF
cdr3_nt: TGCAGCGTGGAGAATCGGGTAGCGGAACACACAGATACGCAGTATTTT

v_call: TRBV29-1
j_call: TRBJ2-1
d_call: -
clone_size: few
cdr3_aa: CSFRAPGVFNEQFF
cdr3_nt: TGCAGCTTCCGGGCCCCGGGAGTTTTCAATGAGCAGTTCTTC

v_call: TRBV5-1
j_call: TRBJ2-1
d_call: -
clone_size: -
cdr3_aa: CASSFLIFGGEQFF
cdr3_nt: TGCGCCAGCAGCTTTTTGATCTTCGGGGGTGAGCAGTTCTTC